This TCR beta chain was documented in a study of T cell repertoires in cytomegalovirus infection. In the study overall: Indications came from public TCR beta signatures; they pointed to CMV infection and to a matching HLA type.

TCRdb reanalysed the reads using MiXCR and keeps one entry per CDR3 protein. The sample contains roughly 720,000 distinct CDR3 sequences, less than 40% of which appear only once. The CDR3 sequence is 15 residues long. V shed 4 bases, J shed 8 bases, and the junction held 11 bases outside the gene matches. Germline-derived CDR1 and CDR2 are SGHTA and FQGNSA. Comment on this clonotype: Its matching antigen is unknown. This sequence may be a read error, since a much larger clone differs from it by one base.

General study findings and limits: Of the TCR beta families, the public ones yielded a cumulative frequency that identified carriers of CMV plus the relevant HLA. Predominance within the ex vivo response was attributable to HLA-C-restricted CMV-specific TCR beta clonotypes.

Sequenced material: PBMCs. V gene TRBV7-2 combines with J gene TRBJ2-3, with TRBD2 matching over 8 bases. The TCR sequence derives from a human donor in good health (CMV status not recorded). Some clones in this sample may be carry-over from other donors' samples. DNA for the CDR3: TGTGCCAGCAGCTCCGTATCGGGAGGGCCCGTTACGCAGTATTTT. It yields the protein CASSSVSGGPVTQYF.